The clone carrying this T cell receptor beta chain was observed at least ten times. This sample is part of a study of T-cell memory formation after mild COVID-19. V lost 6 bases, J lost 2 bases, and 12 bases stayed unmatched. Germline V lookup: CDR1 GTSNPN, CDR2 SVGIG (reference sequence). There are 15 residues in the CDR3. TCRdb reanalysed the 5' RACE reads using MiXCR and keeps one entry per CDR3 protein. Found here are about 440,000 distinct CDR3 sequences, about 20% of them singletons; the top ten hold about 8.1%. The clonotype comes from an adult woman who had mild COVID-19 (a few samples of this study predate the infection). Cell type and time point are not known. What was sequenced was PBMCs or a T cell subset sorted from them (not recorded which). The chain uses TRBV30 and TRBJ1-1; 7 positions agree with TRBD1. The chain's CDR3 is CACRPQEGGNTEAFF. CDR3 sequence (DNA): TGTGCCTGCCGCCCCCAGGAAGGGGGCAACACTGAAGCTTTCTTT.